This TCR beta chain was documented in a study of cytomegalovirus exposure and HLA in healthy donors. This clone was seen a few times. Its antigen is unknown. The CDR3 sequence is 15 residues long. V was shortened by 10 bases and J by 4 bases, with 19 bases between the two germline ends. CDR1 MNHEY and CDR2 SVGAGI come from the germline V gene. The study ran its PCR with 60 Vbeta and 13 Jbeta primers. Here immunoSEQ multiplex PCR was the method, and the copy in TCRdb shows in-frame clones only, minus some. Altogether approximately 170,000 clones are present, roughly 85% being singletons, with the ten largest covering 1%. Findings and limits, study-wide: At a 0.05 false discovery rate, a later analysis found 16,951 TCR beta sequences to be associated with HLA alleles.

The rearrangement links TRBV6-5 to TRBJ2-2; a possible D gene is TRBD2 (7 bases). This clonotype was obtained from a boy between 2 and 15 years old in good health and CMV-seronegative. The sequencing sample was made of PBMCs. DNA of the CDR3: TGTGCCACCCGCCAGGAGGGGGGGATCACCGGGGAGCTGTTTTTT. It translates to CATRQEGGITGELFF.